The 13 T cell receptor beta chains below were found in one sample sequenced in a study of cytomegalovirus exposure and HLA in healthy donors (dated by TCRdb to 2017 to 2019). Library prep was done by the immunoSEQ multiplex PCR assay. For the multiplex PCR, a mixture combining 60 forward primers for TCR Vbeta segments and 13 reverse primers for TCR Jbeta segments was used. TCRdb provides this immuneACCESS table in a form limited to in-frame rearrangements. Some clones are lacking; in checked studies, under half of them reflect an unresolved V gene, and why the rest are absent is not known. In this sample the table shows about 180,000 clones, just under 80% of which occur a single time. 1.5% to 2% of the sample is held by the ten biggest clonotypes. The specimen sequenced was PBMCs. The receptors derive from a woman aged 25 to 39 in good health and CMV-seronegative.

This chain uses TRBV5-1 with TRBJ1-5, with 8 bases lining up with TRBD1. Trimming took 0 bases from V and 11 from J; bases not matched to a gene: 4. Germline V lookup: CDR1 SGHRS, CDR2 YFSETQ. The length of the CDR3 is 13 residues. The CDR3 here is CASSLGTGLAQHF. The CDR3 region has the DNA TGCGCCAGCAGCTTGGGGACAGGGTTGGCCCAGCATTTT. The full variable domain, in which reference TRBV5-1 and TRBJ1-5 provide the parts outside the CDR3, is KAGVTQTPRYLIKTRGQQVTLSCSPISGHRSVSWYQQTPGQGLQFLFEYFSETQRNKGNFPGRFSGRQFSNSRSEMNVSTLELGDSALYLCASSLGTGLAQHFGDGTRLSIL.

CDR3 protein: CASSLGNYSTGQTYGYTF. The CDR3 DNA is TGTGCCAGCAGCTTAGGAAATTATTCTACCGGACAGACCTATGGCTACACCTTC. The V gene is TRBV7-6, the J gene TRBJ1-2; tentative D call: TRBD1 (6 bases). CDR1 is SGHVS, CDR2 FNYEAQ, per germline. This CDR3 contains 18 residues. Trimming shortened V by 1 base and J by 4 bases, and 22 bases separated the two germline ends.

This chain uses TRBV5-1 with TRBJ2-5, with D unresolved. V was clipped by 4 bases and J by 2 bases, with 6 bases between them. The CDR3 length is 12 residues. From germline, CDR1 is SGHRS and CDR2 YFSETQ. CDR3 nucleotides: TGCGCCAGCAGCGAGGAACAAGAGACCCAGTACTTC. This encodes CASSEEQETQYF.

This chain links TRBV6-4 with TRBJ1-1; 7 bases map to TRBD1. Germline-derived CDR1 and CDR2 are MRHNA and SNTAGT. Unmatched junction bases numbered 1, after V lost 2 bases and J lost 1 base. There are 14 residues in the CDR3. The CDR3 DNA reads TGTGCCAGCAGTGACGGGACAGAGAACACTGAAGCTTTCTTT. It translates to CASSDGTENTEAFF.

The rearrangement links TRBV10-2 to TRBJ2-1; 15 nucleotides match TRBD2. The trim removed 8 bases at V and 9 bases at J, leaving 5 bases unmatched. The CDR3 has 14 residues. CDR1 is WSHSY, CDR2 SAAADI, per germline. CDR3 bases: TGCGCCAGCGGCCGGACTAGCGGGGGGGCTGAGCAGTTCTTC. This gives the protein CASGRTSGGAEQFF.

The chain joins TRBV7-9 to TRBJ1-1; perhaps TRBD1 as D (6 bases). The CDR3 spans 16 residues. V lost 8 bases and J lost 5, with 24 bases in between. CDR1 and CDR2 (germline): SEHNR, FQNEAQ (reference sequence). CDR3 in amino acids: CASGGAGPLGGTEAFF. CDR3 sequence (DNA): TGTGCCAGCGGGGGGGCAGGGCCGTTGGGGGGTACTGAAGCTTTCTTT.

The chain has TRBV2 and TRBJ2-5; 9 positions match TRBD1. The J segment lost 5 bases and the V segment lost 5 bases, leaving 6 bases of the junction unmatched. There are 14 residues in the CDR3. In germline, CDR1 is SNHLY, CDR2 FYNNEI. CDR3 sequence: CASSLQGAGETQYF. The CDR3 DNA sequence: TGTGCCAGCAGTTTACAGGGGGCTGGGGAGACCCAGTACTTC.

The table lists this clone with a few counts. The rearrangement joins TRBV5-4 to TRBJ1-2; D not resolved. CDR1 and CDR2 (germline): SGHNT, YYREEE (reference sequence). Trimming cost V 3 bases and J 4 bases, with 10 bases left between them. The CDR3 spans 13 residues. The CDR3 sequence: CASSSTRVYGYTF. In nucleotides, the CDR3 is TGTGCCAGCAGCTCTACTCGAGTCTATGGCTACACCTTC.

The gene calls are TRBV5-1 and TRBJ2-3, with 14 bases that match TRBD2. Germline values: CDR1 SGHRS, CDR2 YFSETQ. The CDR3 is made up of 17 amino acids. With 0 bases clipped from V and 3 bases from J, the junction kept 3 bases outside the gene matches. The CDR3 coding sequence is TGCGCCAGCAGCTTGGCCGGACTAGCGGGGGGAACAGATACGCAGTATTTT. Translating gives CASSLAGLAGGTDTQYF.

V usage is TRBV9 and J usage is TRBJ2-5; D possibly corresponds to TRBD1 (5 bases). Trimming removed 0 bases from V and 0 bases from J, with 12 bases in between. The CDR3 consists of 16 residues. Germline values: CDR1 SGDLS, CDR2 YYNGEE. CDR3 bases: TGTGCCAGCAGCGTAGACCCTACCAGGGACCAAGAGACCCAGTACTTC. It encodes CASSVDPTRDQETQYF. The whole variable domain, remainder taken from reference TRBV9 and TRBJ2-5, is DSGVTQTPKHLITATGQRVTLRCSPRSGDLSVYWYQQSLDQGLQFLIQYYNGEERAKGNILERFSAQQFPDLHSELNLSSLELGDSALYFCASSVDPTRDQETQYFGPGTRLLVL.

The chain couples TRBV10-1 to TRBJ2-2; a weak D match, TRBD2 (6 bases). The germline V and J ends were trimmed by 0 bases and 2 bases, with 10 bases remaining between them. This CDR3 comprises 16 residues. CDR1 WNHNN and CDR2 SYGVQD come from the germline V gene (reference sequence). As DNA, the CDR3 is TGCGCCAGCAGTGAGTCGACGGGACTCAACACCGGGGAGCTGTTTTTT. Amino acids: CASSESTGLNTGELFF.

CDR3 loop: CAIRPTSGGEYEQYF. The CDR3 DNA is TGTGCCATCCGCCCGACTAGCGGGGGGGAGTACGAGCAGTACTTC. The chain couples TRBV10-3 to TRBJ2-7; 14 positions match TRBD2. V trimming: 8 bases; J trimming: 4 bases; junction bases outside the gene matches: 7. CDR1 and CDR2 from the germline V gene are ENHRY and SYGVKD. The CDR3 is 15 amino acids.

This clone appeared a few times. The V and J genes are TRBV7-2 and TRBJ2-7; 9 nucleotides match TRBD2. V lost 2 bases to trimming and J lost 7 bases; unmatched junction nucleotides: 3. This CDR3 contains 13 residues. CDR1 and CDR2 (germline): SGHTA, FQGNSA. The CDR3 loop is CASSLILAGEQYF. In nucleotides, the CDR3 is TGTGCCAGCAGCTTAATTCTAGCGGGGGAGCAGTACTTC.